The following is a T cell receptor (beta chain) sequence with its context. The antigen is undetermined. What was amplified from RNA transcripts were TCR beta CDR3 regions. HTBI primers were employed in a first-round RT-PCR of the TCR CDR3. From the multiplex PCR reads, TCRdb called clonotypes with MiXCR, one entry per CDR3 protein. The table records about 640,000 distinct CDR3 sequences, less than 25% of them present only once. The authors obtained PBMCs from about 9 ml of fresh peripheral blood. This sample stems from a study of T cells in Graves' hyperthyroidism and ophthalmopathy. General observations from the study: By a 13 V-J model, ophthalmopathy was set apart from stable hyperthyroidism.

Germline V gene data show CDR1 as ENHRY and CDR2 as SYGVKD. Trimming removed 4 bases from V and 4 bases from J, with 11 bases in between. This CDR3 has 13 residues. The TCR comes from a man younger than 45 with Graves' ophthalmopathy. The sample taken for sequencing was blood. The chain combines TRBV10-3 with TRBJ2-7; D is perhaps TRBD2 (5 bases). The CDR3 protein is CAISGRTSYEQYF. The CDR3 nucleotides read TGTGCCATCAGTGGGCGGACTTCATACGAGCAGTACTTC.